This T cell receptor beta chain was identified in a study of cytotoxic CD8 clonotypes in ibrutinib-treated CLL. Sequencing was performed with immunoSEQ multiplex PCR; in TCRdb, only in-frame clones are kept and a portion is missing. The sample holds around 300,000 clones; around four fifths are singletons and the top ten take 6.5% to 8.5%. CDR3 size: 15 residues. V was trimmed by 4 bases and J by 0 bases, leaving 10 bases between them. Germline CDR1 and CDR2: LNHDA and SQIVND (reference sequence). The sequence was collected from a human donor with chronic lymphocytic leukemia. The sequencing used PBMCs, collected before ibrutinib treatment. V usage is TRBV19 and J usage is TRBJ1-3, with D possibly being TRBD1 (5 bases). CDR3 amino acids: CASSKTAVSGNTIYF. The CDR3 region has the DNA TGTGCCAGTAGTAAGACAGCCGTCTCTGGAAACACCATATATTTT.